A selection of T cell receptor beta chains follows, all from one sample in a study of blood T cell repertoires in COVID-19. TCRdb's table, derived via immunoSEQ multiplex PCR, lists solely in-frame clones and lacks some. The sample holds around 280,000 clones; about 87% are singletons and the top ten take roughly 1.3%. Sequencing was done on a sample of peripheral blood. The receptor set was obtained from a man between 65 and 85 years old with acute or convalescent COVID-19. CDR3s include the opening cysteine and the closing phenylalanine or tryptophan. The order of the fields is J gene, V gene, clone size, D gene, CDR3 DNA, CDR3 protein. A D gene is named only where the DNA matches it firmly. Clone size appears in some rows only: once, few, many, or a class for an expanded clone.

J gene: TRBJ2-3; V gene: TRBV7-2; clone size: once; D gene: NA; CDR3 DNA: TGTGCCAGCAGCTTGGAAGGAGTGGATACGCAGTATTTT; CDR3 protein: CASSLEGVDTQYF
J gene: TRBJ1-1; V gene: TRBV4-2; clone size: NA; D gene: NA; CDR3 DNA: TGTGCCAGCAGCCAAGAAATGGCCACTGAAGCTTTCTTT; CDR3 protein: CASSQEMATEAFF
J gene: TRBJ2-7; V gene: TRBV9; clone size: NA; D gene: TRBD1; CDR3 DNA: TGTGCCAGCAGCGTAAATGAGGCAGGGGGCTCCTACGAGCAGTACTTC; CDR3 protein: CASSVNEAGGSYEQYF
J gene: TRBJ2-2; V gene: TRBV6-5; clone size: NA; D gene: NA; CDR3 DNA: TGTGCCAGCATTAGCACGATCGGAGCCGGGGAGCTGTTTTTT; CDR3 protein: CASISTIGAGELFF
J gene: TRBJ2-1; V gene: TRBV4-3; clone size: NA; D gene: TRBD2; CDR3 DNA: TGCGCCAGCAGCCAAGATATCGGACTAGCGGGGAACAATGAGCAGTTCTTC; CDR3 protein: CASSQDIGLAGNNEQFF
J gene: TRBJ2-7; V gene: TRBV5-4; clone size: NA; D gene: TRBD1; CDR3 DNA: TGTGCCAGCAGCTTGGGTGGAGGACAGGGGAACGAGCAGTACTTC; CDR3 protein: CASSLGGGQGNEQYF
J gene: TRBJ1-6; V gene: TRBV9; clone size: few; D gene: NA; CDR3 DNA: TGTGCCAGCAGCGTAGGCCCCAGCTATAATTCACCCCTCCACTTT; CDR3 protein: CASSVGPSYNSPLHF
J gene: TRBJ2-3; V gene: TRBV7-3; clone size: once; D gene: TRBD1; CDR3 DNA: TGTGCCAGCAGCTTAGGACAGGGACCAGATACGCAGTATTTT; CDR3 protein: CASSLGQGPDTQYF
J gene: TRBJ2-2; V gene: TRBV7-2; clone size: NA; D gene: TRBD1; CDR3 DNA: TGTGCCAGCAGGTTGGACAGGGGGCAGACCGGGGAGCTGTTTTTT; CDR3 protein: CASRLDRGQTGELFF
J gene: TRBJ2-5; V gene: TRBV9; clone size: NA; D gene: NA; CDR3 DNA: TGTGCCAGCAGCGTAGGTACTAGACTCCAAGAGACCCAGTACTTC; CDR3 protein: CASSVGTRLQETQYF
J gene: TRBJ2-3; V gene: TRBV28; clone size: NA; D gene: NA; CDR3 DNA: TGTGCCAGCAGTTTACCAATAGCCGACACAGATACGCAGTATTTT; CDR3 protein: CASSLPIADTDTQYF
J gene: TRBJ2-4; V gene: TRBV6-2/TRBV6-3; clone size: NA; D gene: NA; CDR3 DNA: TGTGCCAGCAGTTACGAGTACCCGAACATTCAGTACTTC; CDR3 protein: CASSYEYPNIQYF
J gene: TRBJ2-7; V gene: TRBV5-1; clone size: NA; D gene: NA; CDR3 DNA: TGCGCCAGCAGCGGGGCCAGATACGAGCAGTACTTC; CDR3 protein: CASSGARYEQYF
J gene: TRBJ2-1; V gene: TRBV5-1; clone size: NA; D gene: NA; CDR3 DNA: TGCGCCAGCAGGCCAGACTACTACAATGAGCAGTTCTTC; CDR3 protein: CASRPDYYNEQFF
J gene: TRBJ1-4; V gene: TRBV9; clone size: NA; D gene: TRBD1; CDR3 DNA: TGTGCCAGCAGCCCGACCCGAGGGGGCGTGCGTGAAAAACTGTTTTTT; CDR3 protein: CASSPTRGGVREKLFF
J gene: TRBJ2-2; V gene: TRBV7-2; clone size: NA; D gene: TRBD2; CDR3 DNA: TGTGCCAGCAGCTTAGTAGCGGGGAACACCGGGGAGCTGTTTTTT; CDR3 protein: CASSLVAGNTGELFF
J gene: TRBJ2-1; V gene: TRBV5-1; clone size: NA; D gene: NA; CDR3 DNA: TGCGCCAGCAGATACAGGGGGGGCAATGAGCAGTTCTTC; CDR3 protein: CASRYRGGNEQFF
J gene: TRBJ1-1; V gene: TRBV4-3; clone size: NA; D gene: NA; CDR3 DNA: TGCGCCAGCAGCCAAGAAGCCCCAGGGCTTAAAGCTTTCTTT; CDR3 protein: CASSQEAPGLKAFF
J gene: TRBJ2-3; V gene: TRBV15; clone size: NA; D gene: NA; CDR3 DNA: TGTGCCACCAGCATAGACGTCACAGATACGCAGTATTTT; CDR3 protein: CATSIDVTDTQYF
J gene: TRBJ1-3; V gene: TRBV5-1; clone size: few; D gene: NA; CDR3 DNA: TGCGCCAGCAGCTTGGATTACAGCTCTGGAAACACCATATATTTT; CDR3 protein: CASSLDYSSGNTIYF
J gene: TRBJ2-7; V gene: TRBV15; clone size: NA; D gene: TRBD2; CDR3 DNA: TGTGCCACCAGCAGAGTAATAGCGGGAATCTACGAGCAGTACTTC; CDR3 protein: CATSRVIAGIYEQYF
J gene: TRBJ1-2; V gene: TRBV7-8; clone size: few; D gene: TRBD1; CDR3 DNA: TGTGCCAGCAGCTTCAATACAGGGGTGGGCTATGGCTACACCTTC; CDR3 protein: CASSFNTGVGYGYTF
J gene: TRBJ1-4; V gene: TRBV2; clone size: NA; D gene: NA; CDR3 DNA: TGTGCCAGCAGTTCCCCGTCCGGGTATAATGAAAAACTGTTTTTT; CDR3 protein: CASSSPSGYNEKLFF
J gene: TRBJ2-5; V gene: TRBV30; clone size: NA; D gene: NA; CDR3 DNA: TGTGCCTGGAGTGCCAACCAAGAGACCCAGTACTTC; CDR3 protein: CAWSANQETQYF
J gene: TRBJ1-2; V gene: TRBV3-1/TRBV3-2; clone size: NA; D gene: NA; CDR3 DNA: TGTGCCAGCAGCCAATCGCAGGGACTAAGGAACACCTTC; CDR3 protein: CASSQSQGLRNTF
J gene: TRBJ1-2; V gene: TRBV3-1/TRBV3-2; clone size: NA; D gene: NA; CDR3 DNA: TGTGCCAGCAGCCGTAACAGTGCTACCCACTTCTATGGCTACACCTTC; CDR3 protein: CASSRNSATHFYGYTF
J gene: TRBJ1-2; V gene: TRBV9; clone size: few; D gene: NA; CDR3 DNA: TGTGCCAGCAGCGTCCCCTCCGCAGGGTGGGTTGGCTACACCTTC; CDR3 protein: CASSVPSAGWVGYTF
J gene: TRBJ1-5; V gene: TRBV7-6; clone size: NA; D gene: NA; CDR3 DNA: TGTGCCAGCAGCTTAGCGACAGGCAATCAGCCCCAGCATTTT; CDR3 protein: CASSLATGNQPQHF
J gene: TRBJ1-2; V gene: TRBV4-1; clone size: few; D gene: NA; CDR3 DNA: TGCGCCAGCAGCCAAGAGCTGGCCCCTAACTATGGCTACACCTTC; CDR3 protein: CASSQELAPNYGYTF
J gene: TRBJ2-7; V gene: TRBV29-1; clone size: NA; D gene: TRBD1; CDR3 DNA: TGCAGCGTGCGGACAGGGCAAGACTCCTACGAGCAGTACTTC; CDR3 protein: CSVRTGQDSYEQYF
J gene: TRBJ2-7; V gene: TRBV6-5; clone size: once; D gene: NA; CDR3 DNA: TGTGCCAGCAGTCAAACACGACAGTCCTCCGAGCAGTACTTC; CDR3 protein: CASSQTRQSSEQYF
J gene: TRBJ2-3; V gene: TRBV5-4; clone size: NA; D gene: TRBD2; CDR3 DNA: TGTGCCAGCAGCTTGGATGGACTAGCGGGAGGAACGCAGTATTTT; CDR3 protein: CASSLDGLAGGTQYF
J gene: TRBJ1-6; V gene: TRBV5-6; clone size: once; D gene: NA; CDR3 DNA: TGTGCCAGCAGCCTGGTGGAAGAGAGTGCAGGATCACCCCTCCACTTT; CDR3 protein: CASSLVEESAGSPLHF
J gene: TRBJ2-7; V gene: TRBV6-5; clone size: NA; D gene: TRBD1; CDR3 DNA: TGTGCCAGCAGTTGGACCCCCGGGACAGCCTACGAGCAGTACTTC; CDR3 protein: CASSWTPGTAYEQYF
J gene: TRBJ2-2; V gene: TRBV5-1; clone size: NA; D gene: TRBD1; CDR3 DNA: TGCGCCAGCAGCTCCGGACAGGGCAACACCGGGGAGCTGTTTTTT; CDR3 protein: CASSSGQGNTGELFF
J gene: TRBJ1-4; V gene: TRBV2; clone size: NA; D gene: NA; CDR3 DNA: TGTGCCAGCAGCATAACAGGGCAGGAAGAAAAACTGTTTTTT; CDR3 protein: CASSITGQEEKLFF
J gene: TRBJ2-2; V gene: TRBV5-6; clone size: NA; D gene: TRBD1; CDR3 DNA: TGTGCCAGCAGCGAGGGACAGGGGGCCCCCGGGGAGCTGTTTTTT; CDR3 protein: CASSEGQGAPGELFF
J gene: TRBJ2-7; V gene: TRBV15; clone size: NA; D gene: NA; CDR3 DNA: TGTGCCACCAGCAGAGATTACGGGGGAGCCCGCTACGAGCAGTACTTC; CDR3 protein: CATSRDYGGARYEQYF
J gene: TRBJ1-6; V gene: TRBV25-1; clone size: NA; D gene: NA; CDR3 DNA: TGTGCCAGCAGTGATACAGATAATTCACCCCTCCACTTT; CDR3 protein: CASSDTDNSPLHF
J gene: TRBJ1-2; V gene: TRBV5-1; clone size: NA; D gene: TRBD1; CDR3 DNA: TGCGCCAGCAGCACCGGACAGGGGGCGCACAATGGCTACACCTTC; CDR3 protein: CASSTGQGAHNGYTF
J gene: TRBJ1-2; V gene: TRBV2; clone size: NA; D gene: TRBD1; CDR3 DNA: TGTGCCAGCAGTCAGACAGGGAGTTATGGCGGCTACACCTTC; CDR3 protein: CASSQTGSYGGYTF
J gene: TRBJ1-2; V gene: TRBV28; clone size: NA; D gene: NA; CDR3 DNA: TGTGCCAGCAGTTCCGGTAGGGCGGGGATCTATGGCTACACCTTC; CDR3 protein: CASSSGRAGIYGYTF
J gene: TRBJ1-1; V gene: TRBV18; clone size: NA; D gene: NA; CDR3 DNA: TGTGCCAGCTCACCCTCGGCGGGAGTGAACACTGAAGCTTTCTTT; CDR3 protein: CASSPSAGVNTEAFF
J gene: TRBJ1-2; V gene: TRBV5-4; clone size: NA; D gene: TRBD1; CDR3 DNA: TGTGCCAGCAGCTTGGTCGGGACAGGGAGACGGGGCTACACCTTC; CDR3 protein: CASSLVGTGRRGYTF
J gene: TRBJ1-2; V gene: TRBV10-2; clone size: NA; D gene: TRBD1; CDR3 DNA: TGCGCCAGCAGCCTACAGGGGGCTTATGGCTACACCTTC; CDR3 protein: CASSLQGAYGYTF
J gene: TRBJ2-2; V gene: TRBV19; clone size: NA; D gene: TRBD2; CDR3 DNA: TGTGCCAGTGGGTTAGCGGGGGGGCCCTACGGGGAGCTGTTTTTT; CDR3 protein: CASGLAGGPYGELFF
J gene: TRBJ2-5; V gene: TRBV7-2; clone size: NA; D gene: NA; CDR3 DNA: TGTGCCAGCAGCTTAGTACGGGAGACCCAGTACTTC; CDR3 protein: CASSLVRETQYF
J gene: TRBJ1-1; V gene: TRBV12-3/TRBV12-4; clone size: NA; D gene: NA; CDR3 DNA: TGTGCCAGCAGTTTAGGGGCAAGTCCTGAAGCTTTCTTT; CDR3 protein: CASSLGASPEAFF
J gene: TRBJ2-3; V gene: TRBV24-1; clone size: once; D gene: NA; CDR3 DNA: TGTGCCACCGCTCTTGGGGCGGCCGGAATTATTGATACGCAGTATTTT; CDR3 protein: CATALGAAGIIDTQYF
J gene: TRBJ1-2; V gene: TRBV19; clone size: NA; D gene: NA; CDR3 DNA: TGTGCCAGTAATAGAGAACAGGGATATGGCTACACCTTC; CDR3 protein: CASNREQGYGYTF
J gene: TRBJ2-7; V gene: TRBV18; clone size: NA; D gene: NA; CDR3 DNA: TGTGCCAGCTCACCCACCTATGACAGGAGCTCCTACGAGCAGTACTTC; CDR3 protein: CASSPTYDRSSYEQYF
J gene: TRBJ1-4; V gene: TRBV11-2; clone size: NA; D gene: NA; CDR3 DNA: TGTGCCAGCAGCTTAGATCTAAGCAGGGTGGATGAAAAACTGTTTTTT; CDR3 protein: CASSLDLSRVDEKLFF
J gene: TRBJ1-2; V gene: TRBV10-3; clone size: NA; D gene: TRBD1; CDR3 DNA: TGTGCCATCAGTGCTGAAACGACAGGGTCGGTCGGCTACACCTTC; CDR3 protein: CAISAETTGSVGYTF
J gene: TRBJ1-1; V gene: TRBV28; clone size: few; D gene: NA; CDR3 DNA: NA; CDR3 protein: CASSSSTVAMNTEAFF
J gene: TRBJ1-2; V gene: TRBV28; clone size: NA; D gene: NA; CDR3 DNA: TGTGCCAGCAGTTCGGACACGTCCAGGACCTTC; CDR3 protein: CASSSDTSRTF